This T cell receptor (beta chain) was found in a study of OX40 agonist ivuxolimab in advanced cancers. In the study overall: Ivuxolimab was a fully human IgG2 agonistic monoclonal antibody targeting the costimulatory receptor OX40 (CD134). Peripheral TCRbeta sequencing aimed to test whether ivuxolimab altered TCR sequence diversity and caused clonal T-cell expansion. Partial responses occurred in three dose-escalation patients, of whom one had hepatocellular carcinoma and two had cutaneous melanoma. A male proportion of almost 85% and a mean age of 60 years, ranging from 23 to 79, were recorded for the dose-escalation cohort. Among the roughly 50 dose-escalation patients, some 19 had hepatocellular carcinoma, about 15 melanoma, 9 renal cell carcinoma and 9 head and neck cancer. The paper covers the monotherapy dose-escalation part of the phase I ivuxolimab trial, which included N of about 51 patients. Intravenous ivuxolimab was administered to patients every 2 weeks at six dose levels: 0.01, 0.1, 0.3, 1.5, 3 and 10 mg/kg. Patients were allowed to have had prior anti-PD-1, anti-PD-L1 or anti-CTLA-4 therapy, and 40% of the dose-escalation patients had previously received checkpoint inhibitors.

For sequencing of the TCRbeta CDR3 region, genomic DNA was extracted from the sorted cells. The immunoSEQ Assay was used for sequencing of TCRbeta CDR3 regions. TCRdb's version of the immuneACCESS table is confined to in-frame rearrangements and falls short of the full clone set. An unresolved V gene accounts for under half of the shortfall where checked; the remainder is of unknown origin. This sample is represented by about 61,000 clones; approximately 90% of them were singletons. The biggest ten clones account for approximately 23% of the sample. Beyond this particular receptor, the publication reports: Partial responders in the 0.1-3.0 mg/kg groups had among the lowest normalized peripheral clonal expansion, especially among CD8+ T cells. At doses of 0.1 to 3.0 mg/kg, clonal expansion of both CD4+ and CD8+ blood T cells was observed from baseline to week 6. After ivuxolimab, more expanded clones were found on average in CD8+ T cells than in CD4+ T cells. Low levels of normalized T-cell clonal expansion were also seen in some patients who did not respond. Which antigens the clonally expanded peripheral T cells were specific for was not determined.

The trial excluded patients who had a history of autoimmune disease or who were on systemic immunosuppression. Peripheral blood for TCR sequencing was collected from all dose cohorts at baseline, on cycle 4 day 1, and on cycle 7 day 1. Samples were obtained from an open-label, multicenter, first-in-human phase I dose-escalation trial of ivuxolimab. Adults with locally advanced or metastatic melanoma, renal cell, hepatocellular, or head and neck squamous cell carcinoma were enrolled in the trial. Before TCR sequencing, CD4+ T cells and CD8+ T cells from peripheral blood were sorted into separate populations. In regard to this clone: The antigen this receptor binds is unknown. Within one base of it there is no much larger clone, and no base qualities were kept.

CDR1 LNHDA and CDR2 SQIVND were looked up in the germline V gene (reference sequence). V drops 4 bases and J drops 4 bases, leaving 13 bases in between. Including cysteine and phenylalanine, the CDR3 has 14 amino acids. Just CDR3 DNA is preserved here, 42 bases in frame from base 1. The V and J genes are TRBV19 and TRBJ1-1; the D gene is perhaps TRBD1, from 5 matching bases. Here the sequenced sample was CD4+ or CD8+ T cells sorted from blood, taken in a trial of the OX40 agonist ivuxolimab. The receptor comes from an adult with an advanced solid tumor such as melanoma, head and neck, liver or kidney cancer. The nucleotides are TGTGCCAGTAGTACTGGACATAAGGGCACTGAAGCTTTCTTT. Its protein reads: CASSTGHKGTEAFF. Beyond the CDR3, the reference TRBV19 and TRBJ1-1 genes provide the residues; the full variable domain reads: DGGITQSPKYLFRKEGQNVTLSCEQNLNHDAMYWYRQDPGQGLRLIYYSQIVNDFQKGDIAEGYSVSREKKESFPLTVTSAQKNPTAFYLCASSTGHKGTEAFFGQGTRLTVV.